Presented here are 23 T cell receptor beta chains from one specimen sequenced in a study of early T cells in non-severe SARS-CoV-2 infection. Via MiXCR, TCRdb re-called the 5' RACE reads, giving one row per CDR3 protein. The table records approximately 23,000 distinct CDR3 sequences, around 4.4% of them present only once. The source material was whole blood. The receptors were gathered from an adult who was a healthcare worker with PCR-confirmed SARS-CoV-2 infection or an uninfected control (not recorded which).

This clonotype has at least ten counts. This chain joins TRBV4-1 and TRBJ2-2, with TRBD2 matching over 7 bases. Per the germline V gene, CDR1 is MGHRA and CDR2 is YSYEKL. The CDR3 has 18 residues. V lost 0 bases and J lost 1; bases outside the gene matches: 8. CDR3 amino acids: CASSQEAVGGRNTGELFF. CDR3 DNA: TGCGCCAGCAGCCAAGAGGCCGTGGGAGGGCGGAACACCGGGGAGCTGTTTTTT.

This clonotype was picked up many times. The CDR3 coding sequence is TGTGCCAGCAGCCAAAAACGGACTAGCCTAGCCAAAAACATTCAGTACTTC. Translation: CASSQKRTSLAKNIQYF. The rearrangement links TRBV3-1 to TRBJ2-4, with 8 bases identical to TRBD2. The V segment lost 2 bases and the J segment 0 bases; nucleotides outside the gene matches: 6. The CDR3 covers 17 residues. Germline V gene lookup returns CDR1 LGHDT and CDR2 YNNKEL (reference sequence).

This clonotype came up a few times. The J gene is TRBJ1-1, the V gene TRBV20-1, with TRBD1 matching over 7 bases. Per germline, CDR1 DFQATT and CDR2 SNEGSKA (reference sequence). This CDR3 region has 14 residues. Unmatched junction bases numbered 3, after V lost 2 bases and J lost 0 bases. The CDR3 DNA sequence: TGCAGTGCTAGACTAGGGACAGTGAACACTGAAGCTTTCTTT. Translated, it gives CSARLGTVNTEAFF.

The table lists this clonotype with many counts. The rearrangement uses TRBV27 and TRBJ2-1; 9 bases map to TRBD2. The CDR3 is made up of 16 amino acids. Per germline, CDR1 MNHEY and CDR2 SMNVEV (reference sequence). Trimming cost V 5 bases and J 8 bases; bases outside gene matches: 13. Here the CDR3 DNA reads TGTGCCAGCAGTCCTGTAAGGAGCGGGAGGTGGGATGAGCAGTTCTTC. Its protein is CASSPVRSGRWDEQFF.

This clonotype was counted at least ten times. V and J are TRBV2 and TRBJ1-2, with D unresolved. The V gene lost 2 bases and the J gene lost 14 bases, with 12 bases spanning the gap. This CDR3 is built from 11 residues. The germline CDR1 and CDR2 sequences are SNHLY and FYNNEI. The CDR3 spells CASSEQWALTF. The CDR3 nucleotides are TGTGCCAGCAGTGAACAATGGGCCCTGACCTTC.

This clonotype has a handful of counts. This chain joins TRBV6-1 and TRBJ2-7, with 9 nucleotides matching TRBD1. V dropped 8 bases and J dropped 4; count of bases not matched to a gene: 9. This CDR3 is 14 amino acids long. Germline CDR1 reads MNHNS; CDR2 reads SASEGT. The CDR3 loop reads CASVTGTGLYEQYF. The CDR3 coding sequence is TGTGCCAGCGTTACCGGGACAGGGCTTTACGAGCAGTACTTC.

The sample holds a few counts of this clonotype. In this CDR3 the conserved last residue, phenylalanine or tryptophan, is missing, so a read error is likely. V gene TRBV7-9 combines with J gene TRBJ2-1, with TRBD2 identical over 7 bases. Germline V CDR1 and CDR2: SEHNR, FQNEAQ (reference sequence). The CDR3 loop spans 15 amino acids. V dropped 2 bases and J dropped 3; count of bases not matched to a gene: 4. The CDR3: CASSLLGGSYNEQFS. The CDR3 region has the DNA TGTGCCAGCAGCTTACTGGGCGGGAGCTACAATGAGCAGTTCTCC.

The sample holds many counts of this clonotype. The chain links TRBV6-1 to TRBJ2-1, with 7 positions matching TRBD1. CDR1 is MNHNS and CDR2 is SASEGT in the germline V gene. This CDR3 spans 17 amino acids. J gave up 0 bases and V 7 bases, and 12 bases lay outside the gene matches. CDR3 amino acids: CASTSLTGPSSYNEQFF. The CDR3, as DNA: TGTGCCAGCACCTCCCTGACAGGGCCGAGCTCCTACAATGAGCAGTTCTTC.

In its sample, this clonotype was seen many times. The V gene is TRBV7-9, the J gene TRBJ2-1; D uncertain. The CDR3 covers 15 residues. Trimming removed 1 base from V and 6 bases from J, with 13 bases in between. Germline V lookup: CDR1 SEHNR, CDR2 FQNEAQ (reference sequence). The CDR3 coding sequence is TGTGCCAGCAGCTTAGACGGATCCCCCGGCAATGAGCAGTTCTTC. Translated, it gives CASSLDGSPGNEQFF.

Within the sample, this clonotype is medium-sized. The CDR3 here is CASSPSSGAGDTQYF. CDR3 DNA sequence: TGTGCCAGCTCACCCTCCTCCGGGGCAGGAGATACGCAGTATTTT. The V gene is TRBV18, the J gene TRBJ2-3, with D perhaps assigned TRBD1 or TRBD2 (5 bases each). V was clipped by 3 bases and J by 5 bases, with 15 bases between them. The germline gives CDR1 KGHSH, CDR2 LQKENI. The CDR3 is 15 amino acids.

This clonotype was observed at least ten times. This chain joins TRBV12-3 or TRBV12-4 and TRBJ1-5; D may be TRBD1 (5 bases). The V end lost 7 bases, the J end lost 3 bases, and 13 bases lay between the germline ends. The CDR3 has 14 amino acids. For the CDR3, the DNA is TGTGCCAGCACCCCGGGGCGGAACAATCAGCCCCAGCATTTT. This gives the protein CASTPGRNNQPQHF.

The table lists this clonotype with many counts. This chain uses TRBV18 with TRBJ1-1, with a tentative D call TRBD1 (6 bases). CDR3 length equals 13 residues. Trimming removed 1 base at V and 7 bases at J, with 10 bases between. Germline loops: CDR1 KGHSH, CDR2 LQKENI. The CDR3 region is CASSPHQGYEAFF. In DNA, the CDR3 is TGTGCCAGCTCACCACATCAGGGGTATGAAGCTTTCTTT.

In its sample, this clonotype was seen a few times. The chain employs TRBV9 and TRBJ2-2; TRBD2 is a possible D gene (6 bases). The CDR3 loop spans 15 amino acids. V lost 5 bases to trimming and J lost 5 bases, with 16 bases between them. The germline CDR1 and CDR2 sequences are SGDLS and YYNGEE. The CDR3 sequence: CASRRDGSITGELFF. The CDR3, as DNA: TGTGCCAGCAGGCGGGACGGCTCGATTACCGGGGAGCTGTTTTTT. The full variable domain, in which reference TRBV9 and TRBJ2-2 provide the parts outside the CDR3, is DSGVTQTPKHLITATGQRVTLRCSPRSGDLSVYWYQQSLDQGLQFLIQYYNGEERAKGNILERFSAQQFPDLHSELNLSSLELGDSALYFCASRRDGSITGELFFGEGSRLTVL.

The rearrangement links TRBV20-1 to TRBJ2-1; 13 bases are shared with TRBD2. This CDR3 comprises 12 residues. CDR1 and CDR2 from the germline V gene are DFQATT and SNEGSKA (reference sequence). J was trimmed by 11 bases and V by 6 bases; bases with no gene match: 4. CDR3 sequence: CSATSGGGQQFF. The CDR3 DNA follows: TGCAGTGCAACTAGCGGGGGGGGCCAGCAGTTCTTC.

Points on this clonotype: A much larger clone is a single base away; this may be a read error. V gene TRBV10-3 combines with J gene TRBJ1-2; D possibly corresponds to TRBD1 (6 bases). CDR1 and CDR2 (germline): ENHRY, SYGVKD. The CDR3 totals 12 residues. The DNA of the CDR3 is TGTGCCACCAGTGAACAGGGCTATGGCTACACCTTC. Protein: CATSEQGYGYTF.

This clonotype was detected ten times or more. This sequence joins TRBV5-1 and TRBJ1-4; possible D gene TRBD1, 6 bases. Germline values: CDR1 SGHRS, CDR2 YFSETQ. This CDR3 has 17 residues. V was shortened by 5 bases and J by 8 bases, with 25 bases between the two germline ends. CDR3 bases: TGCGCCAGCAGACCCTCGGGACACGCGGGCGGGCTCGAAAAACTGTTTTTT. Translating it yields CASRPSGHAGGLEKLFF.

This clonotype was seen only a few times. The J gene is TRBJ2-7, the V gene TRBV29-1, with D possibly being TRBD2 (6 bases). The germline CDR1 and CDR2 sequences are SQVTM and ANQGSEA. The germline V and J ends were trimmed by 4 bases and 0 bases, with 10 bases remaining between them. The CDR3 totals 13 residues. The DNA of the CDR3 is TGCAGCGTTGCGGGGGTGGGCTCCTACGAGCAGTACTTC. Amino acid sequence: CSVAGVGSYEQYF.

In this sample, this clonotype turned up many times. This chain joins TRBV20-1 and TRBJ2-3, with TRBD2 identical over 7 bases. Trimming at V came to 6 bases and at J to 4 bases, leaving 4 bases not matched to a gene. Germline CDR1 DFQATT, CDR2 SNEGSKA (reference sequence). CDR3 length equals 12 residues. CDR3 in amino acids: CSAPTSADTQYF. CDR3 DNA sequence: TGCAGTGCCCCAACTAGCGCAGATACGCAGTATTTT.

This clonotype occurred many times. The chain combines TRBV11-2 with TRBJ2-4, with a tentative D call TRBD2 (6 bases). The germline V and J ends were trimmed by 0 bases and 7 bases, with 13 bases remaining between them. This CDR3 contains 15 residues. Germline V gene data show CDR1 as SGHAT and CDR2 as FQNNGV. The CDR3 spells CASSLESAGWNIQYF. Written as DNA, the CDR3 is TGTGCCAGCAGCTTAGAGTCGGCGGGATGGAACATTCAGTACTTC.

This clonotype has ten or more counts. V and J are TRBV7-3 and TRBJ2-3; D might be TRBD1 or TRBD2, each matching 5 bases. CDR1 is SGHTA, CDR2 FQGTGA, per germline. Trimming took 4 bases from V and 5 from J, leaving 13 bases between them. The CDR3 loop spans 14 amino acids. The CDR3 protein is CASSSISGGDTQYF. The CDR3 DNA is TGTGCCAGCAGCTCAATAAGTGGGGGAGATACGCAGTATTTT. Drawing the rest from reference TRBV7-3 and TRBJ2-3, the complete variable domain is GAGVSQTPSNKVTEKGKYVELRCDPISGHTALYWYRQSLGQGPEFLIYFQGTGAADDSGLPNDRFFAVRPEGSVSTLKIQRTERGDSAVYLCASSSISGGDTQYFGPGTRLTVL.

This clonotype has only a few counts. The J gene is TRBJ2-1, the V gene TRBV2, with 9 bases fitting TRBD2. This CDR3 comprises 15 residues. V shed 3 bases and J 8 bases; nucleotides not matched to a gene: 8. The germline gives CDR1 SNHLY, CDR2 FYNNEI. The CDR3 DNA reads as TGTGCCAGCAGTGAGGTGACTAGCGGCCCGGATGAGCAGTTCTTC. As protein: CASSEVTSGPDEQFF.

This clonotype was seen at least ten times. This chain connects TRBV28 to TRBJ2-3; possible D gene TRBD2, 5 bases. There are 15 residues in the CDR3. V was pared by 2 bases and J by 6 bases, with 15 bases between. CDR1 is MDHEN and CDR2 is SYDVKM in the germline V gene. CDR3 coding DNA: TGTGCCAGCAGTTTACACCCACTTAGCGAGGATACGCAGTATTTT. Amino acids: CASSLHPLSEDTQYF.

This clonotype was observed a few times. The rearrangement uses TRBV2 and TRBJ2-2; D is perhaps TRBD1 or TRBD2 (5 bases each). The CDR3 runs to 16 residues. Germline CDR1 and CDR2: SNHLY and FYNNEI. V lost 7 bases and J lost 6, with 21 bases in between. CDR3 nucleotide sequence: TGTGCCAGCACACCGGGGCCGCCGAGGGATTCCGGGGAGCTGTTTTTT. Amino acid sequence: CASTPGPPRDSGELFF.